This T cell receptor beta chain derives from a study of response to subunit inactivated influenza vaccine. TCRdb passed the RT-PCR reads through MiXCR, listing each CDR3 protein once. The data contain about half a million distinct CDR3 sequences, approximately 7.6% of them singletons. The ends were cut back, 4 bases at V and 6 bases at J, with 6 bases in the middle. CDR1 and CDR2 from the germline V gene are MNHEY and SVGAGI. This CDR3 is 11 amino acids long. This clonotype showed up many times. The sequence was obtained from a man aged 45 to 75 who received an inactivated influenza vaccine. The source material was PBMCs from blood, sampled roughly 24 months after vaccination. V and J are TRBV6-5 and TRBJ1-1; D gene ambiguous. CDR3 protein: CASSSQSEAFF. CDR3 coding DNA: TGTGCCAGCAGTTCTCAGTCTGAAGCTTTCTTT.